This T cell receptor (beta chain) was recovered during a study of response to subunit inactivated influenza vaccine. Study results and caveats: Every seasonal influenza vaccination brings in few new T cells, the authors suggested.

TCRdb processed the RT-PCR reads anew with MiXCR; each CDR3 protein has one entry. This table has roughly 700,000 distinct CDR3 sequences, less than 20% appearing once. In germline, CDR1 is SGDLS, CDR2 YYNGEE. The germline V and J ends were trimmed by 4 bases and 0 bases, with 13 bases remaining between them. This CDR3 has 15 residues. Regarding this clonotype: Its antigen remains unknown.

The material sequenced was PBMCs from blood, taken 12 days after vaccination. This chain links TRBV9 with TRBJ1-1; D unresolved. The sequence was obtained from a man aged 45-65 years who received an inactivated influenza vaccine. CDR3 region: CASSNVTPMNTEAFF. The CDR3 nucleotides are TGTGCCAGCAGCAATGTAACACCGATGAACACTGAAGCTTTCTTT.